The 20 T cell receptor beta chains reported below all come from one sample, sequenced in a study of blood T cell repertoires in COVID-19. Clones were read by immunoSEQ multiplex PCR, and TCRdb kept only the in-frame ones, dropping some. The sample holds around 80,000 clones, more than 80% seen once. Sequencing input: peripheral blood. The source is a woman in her seventies with acute or convalescent COVID-19.

This chain uses TRBV19 with TRBJ2-5; D gene uncertain. V dropped 0 bases and J dropped 9 bases, with 11 bases sitting between them. This CDR3 is built from 13 residues. Germline V lookup: CDR1 LNHDA, CDR2 SQIVND (reference sequence). CDR3 in DNA: TGTGCCAGTAGTATAGATATCCCTTTGTCCCAGTACTTC. It is translated as CASSIDIPLSQYF. Supplemented by reference TRBV19 and TRBJ2-5, the full variable domain reads DGGITQSPKYLFRKEGQNVTLSCEQNLNHDAMYWYRQDPGQGLRLIYYSQIVNDFQKGDIAEGYSVSREKKESFPLTVTSAQKNPTAFYLCASSIDIPLSQYFGPGTRLLVL.

The table lists this clone with a few counts. This rearrangement joins TRBV6-5 to TRBJ2-1, with 8 bases fitting TRBD1. CDR3 length equals 11 residues. V gave up 5 bases and J gave up 10 bases; unmatched junction bases: 1. Germline V lookup: CDR1 MNHEY, CDR2 SVGAGI. CDR3 sequence: CASSTGGEQFF. DNA for the CDR3: TGTGCCAGCAGTACAGGGGGAGAGCAGTTCTTC.

The genes are TRBV5-8 and TRBJ1-2; TRBD1 aligns across 9 bases. Unmatched junction bases numbered 12, after V lost 2 bases and J lost 4 bases. From germline, CDR1 is SGHTS and CDR2 YDEGEE. The CDR3 covers 17 residues. This chain's CDR3 is CASSFTPGTGHTYGYTF. The CDR3 nucleotides are TGTGCCAGCAGCTTCACGCCCGGGACAGGGCATACCTATGGCTACACCTTC.

The chain employs TRBV5-6 and TRBJ1-2; D remains ambiguous. Deletions cut 7 bases from V and 7 bases from J, with 14 bases between. This CDR3 is built from 12 residues. Looked up from germline, CDR1 is SGHDT and CDR2 is YYEEEE. CDR3 loop: CASAASPGGYTF. The DNA of the CDR3 is TGTGCCAGCGCCGCATCCCCGGGTGGCTACACCTTC.

This clone was counted between two and nine times. The chain carries TRBV7-3 and TRBJ1-2; TRBD1 matches 7 bases. The CDR3 runs to 14 residues. V was clipped by 0 bases and J by 8 bases; unmatched bases: 6. Germline V gene lookup returns CDR1 SGHTA and CDR2 FQGTGA. Here the CDR3 reads CASSLTRQGVGYTF. The CDR3 DNA is TGTGCCAGCAGCTTAACGAGACAGGGAGTAGGCTACACCTTC.

This clone was seen once. This chain uses TRBV23-1 with TRBJ1-6; 8 positions match TRBD1. TRBV23-1 counts as an open reading frame of uncertain function. The CDR3 loop spans 15 amino acids. The V gene end was trimmed by 5 bases and the J gene end by 5 bases; junction bases not matched to a gene: 5. The CDR3 region is CASSSGQGNNSPLHF. CDR3 DNA sequence: TGCGCCAGCAGTTCCGGACAGGGAAATAATTCACCCCTCCACTTT.

The chain uses TRBV4-1 and TRBJ1-2, with D possibly being TRBD1 (5 bases). V was trimmed by 0 bases and J by 4 bases, leaving 9 bases between them. In germline, CDR1 is MGHRA, CDR2 YSYEKL. This CDR3 comprises 14 residues. The DNA for the CDR3 is TGCGCCAGCAGCCAAGACGGGGGGACCTATGGCTACACCTTC. It specifies CASSQDGGTYGYTF.

Written as DNA, the CDR3 is TGTGCCAGCAGCCAAGATATGTCTAGCGGATCCTACGAGCAGTACTTC. Protein: CASSQDMSSGSYEQYF. The rearrangement links TRBV3-1 (or the pseudogene TRBV3-2) to TRBJ2-7; 7 nucleotides align to TRBD2. CDR3 length: 16 residues. Trimming removed 0 bases from V and 1 base from J; junction bases left unmatched: 6. Germline-derived CDR1 and CDR2 are LGHDT and YNNKEL (reference sequence).

This clone was observed a handful of times. The V call is TRBV10-3, the J call TRBJ1-3; no firm D call. V was shortened by 7 bases and J by 4 bases, with 5 bases between the two germline ends. Germline values: CDR1 ENHRY, CDR2 SYGVKD. The CDR3 consists of 11 residues. In DNA form, the CDR3 reads TGTGCCATCACCAGGGGAAACACCATATATTTT. This translates into CAITRGNTIYF.

The chain carries TRBV27 and TRBJ1-2; D uncertain. CDR1 and CDR2 (germline): MNHEY, SMNVEV (reference sequence). This CDR3 region has 15 residues. V dropped 0 bases and J dropped 3 bases, with 11 bases sitting between them. Written as DNA, the CDR3 is TGTGCCAGCAGTTTATCAGAGCCGTCGGACTATGGCTACACCTTC. As protein: CASSLSEPSDYGYTF.

This CDR3 reads CASSLTGTQNIQYF. The CDR3 nucleotides read TGTGCCAGCAGCTTGACCGGGACTCAAAACATTCAGTACTTC. The V gene is TRBV5-6, the J gene TRBJ2-4; D is possibly TRBD2 (6 bases). CDR1 is SGHDT and CDR2 is YYEEEE in the germline V gene. V lost 1 base, J lost 5 bases, and 10 bases lay in between. The CDR3 has 14 residues.

V usage is TRBV11-3 and J usage is TRBJ2-1; D might be TRBD2 (6 bases). The CDR3 has 14 residues. CDR1 and CDR2 from the germline V gene are SGHNT and YENEEA. V was cut by 5 bases and J by 0 bases, with 8 bases left in between. The CDR3 DNA sequence: TGTGCCAGCAGCCCCGGGGGCTCCTACAATGAGCAGTTCTTC. Amino acid sequence: CASSPGGSYNEQFF. Variable domain in full (rest from reference TRBV11-3 and TRBJ2-1): EAGVVQSPRYKIIEKKQPVAFWCNPISGHNTLYWYLQNLGQGPELLIRYENEEAVDDSQLPKDRFSAERLKGVDSTLKIQPAELGDSAVYLCASSPGGSYNEQFFGPGTRLTVL.

This clone was seen a few times. CDR3 bases: TGTGCCAGCAGCGTCGGAGGGGGCGCGGGGCAGCCCCAGCATTTT. Its translation: CASSVGGGAGQPQHF. The genes are TRBV9 and TRBJ1-5; 7 nucleotides match TRBD1. The germline CDR1 and CDR2 sequences are SGDLS and YYNGEE. V trimming: 2 bases; J trimming: 7 bases; junction bases outside the gene matches: 9. This CDR3 is built from 15 residues.

The rearrangement links TRBV6-6 to TRBJ2-1; 11 bases fit TRBD2. The V segment lost 6 bases and the J segment 0 bases; nucleotides outside the gene matches: 13. The CDR3 has 19 residues. CDR1 and CDR2 from the germline V gene are MNHNY and SVGAGI (reference sequence). CDR3 sequence (DNA): TGTGCCAGCAGCTATAGCGGGGGGGCTCACTTCTCCTCCTACAATGAGCAGTTCTTC. Translation: CASSYSGGAHFSSYNEQFF.

The chain links TRBV21-1 to TRBJ2-5; whether TRBD1, the table's D call, matches the DNA was not checked. TRBV21-1 is flagged as a pseudogene. CDR3 length: 17 amino acids. CDR3 DNA: TGTGCCAGCAGCAAATATGGGACAGGGTTACACCAAGAGACCCAGTACTTC. Protein sequence: CASSKYGTGLHQETQYF.

The chain employs TRBV6-2 or TRBV6-3 and TRBJ1-5; 8 bases fit TRBD1. The J segment lost 4 bases and the V segment lost 6 bases, leaving 8 bases of the junction unmatched. CDR3 size: 15 residues. Germline values: CDR1 MNHEY, CDR2 SVGEGT. The CDR3 nucleotides are TGTGCCAGCAGCACAAGTCGACAGGGGAATCAGCCCCAGCATTTT. The encoded protein is CASSTSRQGNQPQHF.

This chain joins TRBV5-3 and TRBJ2-7; maybe TRBD2 (6 bases). TRBV5-3 is designated an ORF whose function remains uncertain. The CDR3 loop spans 15 amino acids. Trimming left V 0 bases short and J 6 bases short, with 16 bases between. As DNA, the CDR3 is TGTGCCAGAAGCTTGGTCAGGGCGAGGAGGGGCGAGCAGTACTTC. Residues: CARSLVRARRGEQYF.

V gene TRBV7-6 combines with J gene TRBJ1-4; 10 nucleotides line up with TRBD1. Germline V gene sequence: CDR1 SGHVS, CDR2 FNYEAQ. V shed 5 bases and J 8 bases; nucleotides not matched to a gene: 5. CDR3 size: 14 residues. CDR3: CASSAGTGEEKLFF. DNA for the CDR3: TGTGCCAGCAGCGCCGGGACAGGGGAAGAAAAACTGTTTTTT. Variable domain in full (rest from reference TRBV7-6 and TRBJ1-4): GAGVSQSPRYKVTKRGQDVALRCDPISGHVSLYWYRQALGQGPEFLTYFNYEAQQDKSGLPNDRFSAERPEGSISTLTIQRTEQRDSAMYRCASSAGTGEEKLFFGSGTQLSVL.

This chain uses TRBV7-2 with TRBJ2-1; D is unresolved. V lost 7 bases to trimming and J lost 4 bases, with 11 bases between them. Germline V gene data show CDR1 as SGHTA and CDR2 as FQGNSA. There are 13 residues in the CDR3. CDR3 sequence (DNA): TGTGCCAGCACCGAGTACGGGTACAATGAGCAGTTCTTC. Translation gives CASTEYGYNEQFF.

This chain links TRBV29-1 with TRBJ1-2, with 10 bases aligning to TRBD1. The V gene's germline CDR1 is SQVTM and CDR2 ANQGSEA. This CDR3 region has 16 residues. V lost 0 bases, J lost 2 bases, and 6 bases stayed unmatched. CDR3 sequence reads: CSVEDLRTGGNYGYTF. In nucleotides, the CDR3 is TGCAGCGTTGAAGATCTCCGGACAGGGGGAAACTATGGCTACACCTTC.